Listed here is a single TCR beta chain. Germline V gene data show CDR1 as DFQATT and CDR2 as SNEGSKA (reference sequence). The V gene lost 6 bases and the J gene lost 1 base, with 11 bases spanning the gap. The CDR3 spans 13 residues. The record originates from a study of identical twins. MiXCR, run by TCRdb on the 5' RACE reads, gives a single entry per CDR3 protein. The table shows hundreds of thousands of distinct CDR3 sequences, with less than 25% occurring only once. The same data also contributed to another study, on T cells expressing NK-cell markers.

The chain has TRBV20-1 and TRBJ2-3; no reliable D call. This TCR came from a young woman in good health. The sequencing input was PBMCs. The CDR3 spells CSAYFRGTDTQYF. The CDR3 DNA reads TGCAGTGCGTACTTTCGGGGCACAGATACGCAGTATTTT.